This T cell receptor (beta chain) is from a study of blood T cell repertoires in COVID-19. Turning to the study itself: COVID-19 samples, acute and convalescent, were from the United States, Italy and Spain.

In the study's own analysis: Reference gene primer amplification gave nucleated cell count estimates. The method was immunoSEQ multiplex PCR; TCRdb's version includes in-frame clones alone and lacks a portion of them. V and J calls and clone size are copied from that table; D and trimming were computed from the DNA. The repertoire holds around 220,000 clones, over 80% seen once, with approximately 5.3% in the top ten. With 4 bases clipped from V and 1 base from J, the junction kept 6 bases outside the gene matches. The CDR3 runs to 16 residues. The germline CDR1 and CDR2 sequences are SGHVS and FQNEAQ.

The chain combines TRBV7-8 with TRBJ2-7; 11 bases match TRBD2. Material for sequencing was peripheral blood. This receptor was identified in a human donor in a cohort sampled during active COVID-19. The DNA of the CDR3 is TGTGCCAGCAGCTCGATAGCGGGAGGGCCGTCCTACGAGCAGTACTTC. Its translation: CASSSIAGGPSYEQYF.